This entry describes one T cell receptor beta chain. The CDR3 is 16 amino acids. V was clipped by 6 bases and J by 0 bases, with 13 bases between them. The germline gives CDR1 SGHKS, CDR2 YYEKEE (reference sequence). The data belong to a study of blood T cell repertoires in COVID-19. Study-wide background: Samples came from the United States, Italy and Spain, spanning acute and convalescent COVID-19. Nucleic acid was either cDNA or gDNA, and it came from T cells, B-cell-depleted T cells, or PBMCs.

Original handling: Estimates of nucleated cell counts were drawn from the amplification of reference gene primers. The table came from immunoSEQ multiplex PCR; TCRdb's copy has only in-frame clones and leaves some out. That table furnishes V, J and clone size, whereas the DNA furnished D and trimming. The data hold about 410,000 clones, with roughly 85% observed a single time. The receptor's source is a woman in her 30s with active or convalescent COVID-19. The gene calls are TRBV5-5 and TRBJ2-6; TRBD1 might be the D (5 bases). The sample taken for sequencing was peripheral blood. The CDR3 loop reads CASTPSDSSGANVLTF. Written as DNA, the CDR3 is TGTGCCAGCACCCCTTCAGACAGCTCTGGGGCCAACGTCCTGACTTTC.